One sample yielded the 20 T cell receptor beta chains listed below, sequenced in a study of T cell responses to AZD1222 COVID-19 vaccine. Produced via immunoSEQ multiplex PCR; TCRdb's table is partial and in-frame only. This sample has approximately 130,000 clones; roughly nine tenths occur once, and the top ten carry approximately 8.8%. Sequenced material: peripheral blood, taken 28 days after the second AZD1222 dose. The receptors stem from an adult who received the AZD1222 COVID-19 vaccine.

The chain employs TRBV4-2 and TRBJ2-2; 16 bases map to TRBD2. V shed 4 bases, J shed 7 bases, and the junction held 6 bases outside the gene matches. CDR3 length: 17 residues. Germline CDR1 LGHNA, CDR2 YNFKEQ. The DNA of the CDR3 is TGTGCCAGCAGCCCGGGACTAGCGGGAGGGCCCAACGGGGAGCTGTTTTTT. Translating it yields CASSPGLAGGPNGELFF.

CDR3 nucleotide sequence: TGTGCCAGCAGCCTCGACAGGGTGAATAGAGCTTTCTTT. Translation gives CASSLDRVNRAFF. This chain connects TRBV14 to TRBJ1-1; 7 bases line up with TRBD1. J was trimmed by 10 bases and V by 4 bases; bases with no gene match: 9. Germline-derived CDR1 and CDR2 are SGHDN and FVKESK. CDR3 length equals 13 residues. Full variable domain (remainder filled in from reference TRBV14 and TRBJ1-1): EAGVTQFPSHSVIEKGQTVTLRCDPISGHDNLYWYRRVMGKEIKFLLHFVKESKQDESGMPNNRFLAERTGGTYSTLKVQPAELEDSGVYFCASSLDRVNRAFFGQGTRLTVV.

The V and J genes are TRBV3-1 (or the pseudogene TRBV3-2) and TRBJ1-1, with TRBD1 matching over 8 bases. Germline V gives CDR1 LGHDT, CDR2 YNNKEL (reference sequence). The J segment lost 5 bases and the V segment lost 4 bases, leaving 6 bases of the junction unmatched. The CDR3 is 14 amino acids. CDR3 bases: TGTGCCAGCAGCCCCAGGGGGCTGGGGACTGAAGCTTTCTTT. Protein product: CASSPRGLGTEAFF.

The chain employs TRBV2 and TRBJ1-1; tentatively, D is TRBD1 (6 bases). Germline values: CDR1 SNHLY, CDR2 FYNNEI. The CDR3 extends over 13 amino acids. CDR3 bases: TGTGCGGAGGCAGGGGTCTCGAACACTGAAGCTTTCTTT. Protein product: CAEAGVSNTEAFF.

This sequence joins TRBV5-4 and TRBJ2-3; tentative D call: TRBD2 (6 bases). The CDR3 runs to 13 residues. V gave up 4 bases and J gave up 5 bases, with 11 bases separating them. CDR1 and CDR2 (germline): SGHNT, YYREEE (reference sequence). For the CDR3, the DNA is TGTGCCAGCAGCACCCCGGGGGAAGATACGCAGTATTTT. It translates to CASSTPGEDTQYF. The whole variable domain, remainder taken from reference TRBV5-4 and TRBJ2-3, is ETGVTQSPTHLIKTRGQQVTLRCSSQSGHNTVSWYQQALGQGPQFIFQYYREEENGRGNFPPRFSGLQFPNYSSELNVNALELDDSALYLCASSTPGEDTQYFGPGTRLTVL.

V usage is TRBV7-8 and J usage is TRBJ2-7; unclear D gene. V lost 1 base to trimming and J lost 4 bases, with 11 bases between them. In germline, CDR1 is SGHVS, CDR2 FQNEAQ. There are 14 residues in the CDR3. CDR3 nucleotide sequence: TGTGCCAGCAGCTTAGGAGAGTTAGGTTACGAGCAGTACTTC. Translating it yields CASSLGELGYEQYF.

This clone was observed many times. V gene TRBV6-5 combines with J gene TRBJ2-7, with D maybe TRBD1 (6 bases). This CDR3 contains 15 residues. Trimming cost V 0 bases and J 2 bases, with 11 bases left between them. Germline-derived CDR1 and CDR2 are MNHEY and SVGAGI. The CDR3 sequence is CASSYSSGQTYEQYF. Here the CDR3 DNA reads TGTGCCAGCAGTTACTCGAGTGGACAGACCTACGAGCAGTACTTC.

This clone was picked up a small number of times. V usage is TRBV2 and J usage is TRBJ1-5, with 7 bases matching TRBD1. This CDR3 region has 16 residues. Trimming removed 5 bases from V and 2 bases from J; junction bases left unmatched: 9. Germline loops: CDR1 SNHLY, CDR2 FYNNEI. In DNA, the CDR3 is TGTGCCAGCAGTTCCCGGACAGGCGCGGGCAATCAGCCCCAGCATTTT. Translation gives CASSSRTGAGNQPQHF. Full variable domain (rest looked up from reference TRBV2 and TRBJ1-5): EPEVTQTPSHQVTQMGQEVILRCVPISNHLYFYWYRQILGQKVEFLVSFYNNEISEKSEIFDDQFSVERPDGSNFTLKIRSTKLEDSAMYFCASSSRTGAGNQPQHFGDGTRLSIL.

The chain carries TRBV6-6 and TRBJ2-3, with 7 bases that match TRBD1. The CDR3 spans 14 residues. With 7 bases clipped from V and 6 bases from J, the junction kept 10 bases outside the gene matches. Germline CDR1 is MNHNY and CDR2 is SVGAGI (reference sequence). CDR3 nucleotide sequence: TGTGCCAGCAAGGGGGCAGGGGGTTCGGATACGCAGTATTTT. This sequence encodes CASKGAGGSDTQYF.

The chain is built from TRBV21-1 and TRBJ2-7; TRBD1, the D gene given by the table, was not confirmed from the DNA. TRBV21-1 is listed as a pseudogene. The CDR3 runs to 14 residues. DNA of the CDR3: TGTGCCAGCAGCAACACAGGGTCCCCCTACGAGCAGTACTTC. Its translation is CASSNTGSPYEQYF.

J is TRBJ1-4 and V is TRBV3-1 (or the pseudogene TRBV3-2); 7 bases map to TRBD1. V lost 3 bases to trimming and J lost 4 bases; unmatched junction nucleotides: 8. Germline V gene sequence: CDR1 LGHDT, CDR2 YNNKEL (reference sequence). The CDR3 is made up of 16 amino acids. The DNA of the CDR3 is TGTGCCAGCAGCCACCTAGCGGGACAGAATAATGAAAAACTGTTTTTT. This codes for CASSHLAGQNNEKLFF.

The rearrangement joins TRBV12-5 to TRBJ1-3; D perhaps matches TRBD1 (5 bases). Trimming took 5 bases from V and 4 from J, leaving 15 bases between them. Germline CDR1 is LGHNT and CDR2 is FRNRAP. This CDR3 is built from 15 residues. The CDR3 DNA is TGTGCTAGTGGTACAGGCTCTCCAGCCGGAAACACCATATATTTT. This sequence encodes CASGTGSPAGNTIYF.

This chain links TRBV7-8 with TRBJ1-2, with D hard to call. This CDR3 comprises 15 residues. V lost 1 base to trimming and J lost 4 bases, with 13 bases between them. CDR1 is SGHVS and CDR2 is FQNEAQ in the germline V gene. CDR3 sequence reads: CASSLGGTGTYGYTF. The CDR3 coding sequence is TGTGCCAGCAGCTTAGGCGGAACGGGAACCTATGGCTACACCTTC.

This clone occurred once. J is TRBJ2-3 and V is TRBV7-5; the table names TRBD2, a call not compared with the DNA. TRBV7-5 is designated a pseudogene. This CDR3 region has 16 residues. CDR3 sequence (DNA): TGTGTCAGAAGCTTTTTCGTAGGAGGGCCAGGGGATACGCAGTATTTT. This translates into CVRSFFVGGPGDTQYF.

This clone appeared a single time. The chain joins TRBV5-5 to TRBJ1-1, with TRBD1 identical over 7 bases. The J segment lost 4 bases and the V segment lost 2 bases, leaving 8 bases of the junction unmatched. Germline V gene sequence: CDR1 SGHKS, CDR2 YYEKEE (reference sequence). The CDR3 spans 15 residues. The CDR3 region has the DNA TGTGCCAGCAGCTTCCAGACAGGGTGGGGCACTGAAGCTTTCTTT. The encoded protein is CASSFQTGWGTEAFF. The variable domain in full, with the rest retrieved from reference TRBV5-5 and TRBJ1-1, is DAGVTQSPTHLIKTRGQQVTLRCSPISGHKSVSWYQQVLGQGPQFIFQYYEKEERGRGNFPDRFSARQFPNYSSELNVNALLLGDSALYLCASSFQTGWGTEAFFGQGTRLTVV.

This chain connects TRBV5-1 to TRBJ1-5, with D possibly TRBD1 on 5 matching bases. The CDR3 length is 14 residues. CDR1 SGHRS and CDR2 YFSETQ come from the germline V gene. V lost 4 bases to trimming and J lost 7 bases, with 15 bases between them. The CDR3, as DNA: TGCGCCAGCAGCCCGTTGGGGGTAGGGCAGCCCCAGCATTTT. Its protein is CASSPLGVGQPQHF.

CDR3 sequence (DNA): TGTGCCAGCAGCTTAGAGACAGAAGCCAAAAACATTCAGTACTTC. Amino acid sequence: CASSLETEAKNIQYF. The chain has TRBV11-1 and TRBJ2-4; tentatively, D is TRBD1 (5 bases). The V and J ends lost 1 base and 0 bases respectively, with 7 bases between them. This CDR3 has 15 amino acids. CDR1 and CDR2 (germline): SGHAT, FQDESV (reference sequence). Combining the CDR3 with reference TRBV11-1 and TRBJ2-4 gives the whole variable domain EAEVAQSPRYKITEKSQAVAFWCDPISGHATLYWYRQILGQGPELLVQFQDESVVDDSQLPKDRFSAERLKGVDSTLKIQPAELGDSAMYLCASSLETEAKNIQYFGAGTRLSVL.

The V gene is TRBV19, the J gene TRBJ2-1, with 9 bases that match TRBD2. CDR3 size: 17 residues. CDR1 and CDR2 (germline): LNHDA, SQIVND (reference sequence). The trim removed 4 bases at V and 8 bases at J, leaving 15 bases unmatched. The CDR3 bases are TGTGCCAGTAGTACCTCTTTTGGCGGGAGGGCCCTAGATGAGCAGTTCTTC. Residues: CASSTSFGGRALDEQFF. The full variable domain, completed using reference TRBV19 and TRBJ2-1, is DGGITQSPKYLFRKEGQNVTLSCEQNLNHDAMYWYRQDPGQGLRLIYYSQIVNDFQKGDIAEGYSVSREKKESFPLTVTSAQKNPTAFYLCASSTSFGGRALDEQFFGPGTRLTVL.

The chain employs TRBV30 and TRBJ1-1; D unresolved. The V and J ends lost 3 bases and 1 base respectively, with 9 bases between them. This CDR3 has 13 amino acids. Germline V gene sequence: CDR1 GTSNPN, CDR2 SVGIG (reference sequence). The CDR3 loop is CAWRINGNTEAFF. CDR3 DNA: TGTGCCTGGAGGATCAACGGGAACACTGAAGCTTTCTTT.

The count of this clone is one. V gene TRBV5-1 combines with J gene TRBJ2-1; D call uncertain. V lost 4 bases, J lost 2 bases, and 10 bases lay in between. This CDR3 contains 14 residues. Germline loops: CDR1 SGHRS, CDR2 YFSETQ. The CDR3 sequence: CASSQRRAYNEQFF. In nucleotides, the CDR3 is TGCGCCAGCAGCCAGCGACGGGCCTACAATGAGCAGTTCTTC.